This T cell receptor beta chain emerged from a study of OX40 agonist ivuxolimab in advanced cancers. General study findings and limits: Within 6 weeks, CD4+ and CD8+ blood T cells expanded clonally at 0.1 to 3.0 mg/kg.

This clone was seen a single time. Its antigen is unknown. The method was immunoSEQ multiplex PCR; TCRdb's version includes in-frame clones alone and lacks a portion of them. This table has about 91,000 clones, around 84% appearing once. Blood samples were obtained at baseline, cycle 4 day 1, and cycle 7 day 1. Sequencing used CD4+ or CD8+ T cells sorted from blood, obtained in a trial of the OX40 agonist ivuxolimab. The sequence was collected from an adult with an advanced solid tumor such as melanoma, head and neck, liver or kidney cancer.

The CDR3 DNA is TGTGCCAGCAGCCGCCATAGCACAGATACGCAGTATTTT. Translation gives CASSRHSTDTQYF. The gene calls are TRBV28 and TRBJ2-3; no clear D. The CDR3 spans 13 residues. Trimming took 6 bases from V and 0 from J, leaving 7 bases between them. CDR1 is MDHEN, CDR2 SYDVKM, per germline.